This T cell receptor (beta chain) was obtained from a study of monozygotic twins with cystic fibrosis. The data were produced by immunoSEQ multiplex PCR, yet TCRdb's version contains in-frame clones alone and is incomplete. Of 10,000 to 15,000 clones detected, 85% appear once; the ten largest clones hold approximately 0.56%. This clonotype originated in a man aged 18 to 29 with cystic fibrosis. The sequenced sample consisted of blood.

CDR3 in DNA: TGTGCCAGCGGTCCAGGGGATGTCTACACCTTC. Protein sequence: CASGPGDVYTF. The rearrangement uses TRBV28 and TRBJ1-2, with D maybe TRBD1 (6 bases). The CDR3 has 11 residues. Trimming cost V 8 bases and J 10 bases, with 14 bases left between them. Germline CDR1 is MDHEN and CDR2 is SYDVKM.